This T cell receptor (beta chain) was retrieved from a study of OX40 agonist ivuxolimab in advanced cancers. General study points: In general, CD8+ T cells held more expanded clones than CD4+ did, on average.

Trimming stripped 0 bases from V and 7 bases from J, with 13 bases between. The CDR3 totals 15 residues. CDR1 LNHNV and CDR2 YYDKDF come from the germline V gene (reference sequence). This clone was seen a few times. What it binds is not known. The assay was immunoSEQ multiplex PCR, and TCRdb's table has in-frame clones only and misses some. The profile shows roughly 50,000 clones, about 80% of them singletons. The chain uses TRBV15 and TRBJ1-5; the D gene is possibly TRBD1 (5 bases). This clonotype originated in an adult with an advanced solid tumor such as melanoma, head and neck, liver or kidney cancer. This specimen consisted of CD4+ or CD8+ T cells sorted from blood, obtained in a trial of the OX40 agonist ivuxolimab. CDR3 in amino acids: CATSRDFGGSQPQHF. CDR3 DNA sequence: TGTGCCACCAGCAGAGATTTCGGGGGGTCCCAGCCCCAGCATTTT.